This TCR beta chain was documented in a study of identical twins. Study findings and constraints: There were fewer insertions in abundant cord blood beta clonotypes, but memory repertoires showed no such pattern. Twins shared beta out-of-frame sequences in excess, but this excess was weaker.

Trimming pared 2 bases from V and 5 bases from J, leaving 9 bases between. CDR3 length: 14 amino acids. Germline CDR1 reads LGHNA; CDR2 reads YSLEER. This clonotype was seen repeatedly, ten times or more. What it binds is unknown. Unique molecular identifiers were present on cDNA, and template switching added a universal primer site. Using its own MiXCR run on the 5' RACE reads, TCRdb lists one record per CDR3 protein. There are around 670,000 distinct CDR3 sequences in the sample; 5.5% to 6.5% occur only once, and 1.5% to 2% lies in the top ten. Sequenced input: naive T cells sorted from blood. This sequence was found in a man between 18 and 35 years old in good health. The rearrangement links TRBV4-3 to TRBJ1-4, with D possibly being TRBD1 (5 bases). This CDR3 reads CASSQHGANEKLFF. The CDR3 nucleotides read TGCGCCAGCAGCCAACACGGGGCAAATGAAAAACTGTTTTTT.